Presented here are 10 T cell receptor beta chains from one specimen sequenced in a study of CD8 T cells in Susac syndrome. Reverse transcription of roughly 0.5 to 1 ug RNA was performed with random hexamers. MiXCR was run by TCRdb on the immunoSEQ multiplex PCR reads, yielding one entry per CDR3 protein. The sample contains around 110,000 distinct CDR3 sequences, roughly 94% of which appear only once. Material: CD8+ T cells from PBMCs. Receptors were obtained from a human donor with Susac syndrome.

This chain joins TRBV7-6 and TRBJ2-3; either TRBD1 or TRBD2 may fit D (5 bases each). Germline V lookup: CDR1 SGHVS, CDR2 FNYEAQ. V was clipped by 7 bases and J by 7 bases, with 18 bases between them. This CDR3 spans 14 amino acids. The CDR3 sequence: CASNSDPGPYTQYF. The CDR3 nucleotides are TGTGCCAGCAACTCCGATCCGGGACCTTATACGCAGTATTTT. Variable domain in full (rest from reference TRBV7-6 and TRBJ2-3): GAGVSQSPRYKVTKRGQDVALRCDPISGHVSLYWYRQALGQGPEFLTYFNYEAQQDKSGLPNDRFSAERPEGSISTLTIQRTEQRDSAMYRCASNSDPGPYTQYFGPGTRLTVL.

This chain joins TRBV14 and TRBJ2-7, with D possibly being TRBD1 (6 bases). This CDR3 has 15 residues. Germline lookup yields CDR1 SGHDN and CDR2 FVKESK. Trimming took off 3 bases at V and 5 bases at J, with 17 bases between the two ends. CDR3 DNA: TGTGCCAGCAGCCAGGGATCAGGGGTGTCGGACGAGCAGTACTTC. Protein sequence: CASSQGSGVSDEQYF. Combining the CDR3 with reference TRBV14 and TRBJ2-7 gives the whole variable domain EAGVTQFPSHSVIEKGQTVTLRCDPISGHDNLYWYRRVMGKEIKFLLHFVKESKQDESGMPNNRFLAERTGGTYSTLKVQPAELEDSGVYFCASSQGSGVSDEQYFGPGTRLTVT.

V usage is TRBV11-2 and J usage is TRBJ2-5, with no clear D. Looked up from germline, CDR1 is SGHAT and CDR2 is FQNNGV. V was cut by 2 bases and J by 4 bases, with 5 bases left in between. The CDR3 totals 12 residues. The CDR3 spells CASSLIGETQYF. DNA of the CDR3: TGTGCCAGCAGCTTAATAGGAGAGACCCAGTACTTC.

This chain joins TRBV3-1 and TRBJ2-1, with TRBD2 matching 8 bases. The CDR3 consists of 17 residues. Looked up from germline, CDR1 is LGHDT and CDR2 is YNNKEL (reference sequence). Germline trimming cut 1 base from V and 3 bases from J; bases unmatched to any gene: 8. CDR3 residues: CASSQVIAGPLYNEQFF. For the CDR3, the DNA is TGTGCCAGCAGCCAAGTTATAGCGGGGCCCCTCTACAATGAGCAGTTCTTC.

The chain couples TRBV7-9 to TRBJ1-1, with no clear D. Germline values: CDR1 SEHNR, CDR2 FQNEAQ (reference sequence). The CDR3 has 15 residues. Between the trimmed V and J ends, which lost 1 base and 4 bases, there was a span of 13 bases. The CDR3 DNA reads as TGTGCCAGCAGCTTAGTAGGCCCCGCGGGCACTGAAGCTTTCTTT. Translating gives CASSLVGPAGTEAFF.

The V call is TRBV29-1, the J call TRBJ1-2, with D unresolved. Germline lookup yields CDR1 SQVTM and CDR2 ANQGSEA. The CDR3 is 14 residues long. With 1 base removed from V and 8 bases from J, the gap between germline ends came to 17 bases. CDR3 in amino acids: CSVEGIDPREGYTF. DNA of the CDR3: TGCAGCGTTGAAGGGATCGATCCGAGGGAAGGCTACACCTTC.

The DNA of the CDR3 is TGCAGTGCTAGGGGACTAGCGGGGGCCCTACAAGAGACCCAGTACTTC. Translating it yields CSARGLAGALQETQYF. The V call is TRBV20-1, the J call TRBJ2-5; 14 positions match TRBD2. Germline V gene lookup returns CDR1 DFQATT and CDR2 SNEGSKA (reference sequence). CDR3 length equals 16 residues. V shed 3 bases, J shed 2 bases, and the junction held 5 bases outside the gene matches.

The chain carries TRBV7-9 and TRBJ1-6; 7 bases agree with TRBD1. CDR1 and CDR2 (germline): SEHNR, FQNEAQ (reference sequence). The junction had 11 bases not matched to a gene; V was cut back by 7 bases and J by 8 bases. This CDR3 spans 15 amino acids. The CDR3 bases are TGTGCCAGCATCCCGGGACAGAGGTTTGATTCACCCCTCCACTTT. The encoded protein is CASIPGQRFDSPLHF.

The CDR3 protein is CASIRRAPNTEAFF. The CDR3 nucleotides read TGTGCCAGCATCCGCCGGGCGCCGAACACTGAAGCTTTCTTT. The chain combines TRBV13 with TRBJ1-1; unclear D gene. The CDR3 is 14 residues long. Trimming took off 7 bases at V and 1 base at J, with 13 bases between the two ends. Germline V gene sequence: CDR1 PRHDT, CDR2 FYEKMQ (reference sequence).

The V gene is TRBV11-2, the J gene TRBJ2-4; TRBD2 might be the D (5 bases). From germline, CDR1 is SGHAT and CDR2 FQNNGV. CDR3 length: 15 residues. Trimming removed 5 bases from V and 0 bases from J, with 11 bases in between. This chain's CDR3 is CASSPPGSAKNIQYF. In DNA, the CDR3 is TGTGCCAGCAGCCCCCCGGGGTCAGCCAAAAACATTCAGTACTTC.